This T cell receptor beta chain appears in the sequencing data of a study of blood T cell repertoires in COVID-19. Study information: Sites in the United States, Italy and Spain provided acute and convalescent COVID-19 samples. PBMCs, B-cell-depleted T cells, or T cells provided the cDNA or gDNA that made up the material.

In the study's own analysis: Estimation of nucleated cell counts was performed using reference gene primer amplification. Clones were sequenced by immunoSEQ multiplex PCR, and TCRdb holds only the in-frame ones, with some missing. For V, J and clone size, that table is used; D and trimming come from the DNA. This table has around 180,000 clones, 86% appearing once. The sequenced material came from peripheral blood. The clonotype was recovered from a woman aged 30 to 39 with active or convalescent COVID-19.

DNA of the CDR3: TGCGCCAGCAGCCTGGGGACAGGGGCCGGGGGCACTGAAGCTTTCTTT. This sequence encodes CASSLGTGAGGTEAFF. The chain uses TRBV4-1 and TRBJ1-1; 10 nucleotides agree with TRBD1. V lost 4 bases, J lost 4 bases, and 9 bases stayed unmatched. CDR1 and CDR2 from the germline V gene are MGHRA and YSYEKL. This CDR3 spans 16 amino acids.